This T cell receptor (beta chain) was profiled in a study of cytomegalovirus exposure and HLA in healthy donors. PCR primers comprised 60 Vbeta and 13 Jbeta primers. Clones were sequenced by immunoSEQ multiplex PCR, and TCRdb holds only the in-frame ones, with some missing. The table for this sample gives around 45,000 clones. V was trimmed by 7 bases and J by 2 bases, leaving 11 bases between them. Looked up from germline, CDR1 is SGHTA and CDR2 is FQGNSA. CDR3 length: 13 amino acids. Input material: PBMCs. This TCR derives from a woman in her 30s in good health and CMV-seronegative. The chain has TRBV7-2 and TRBJ1-2; D is possibly TRBD1 (5 bases). The CDR3 sequence is CASTYRQNYGYTF. The CDR3 nucleotides are TGTGCCAGCACCTACAGACAGAACTATGGCTACACCTTC.